The rows below give T cell receptor beta chains drawn from one sample of a study of blood T cell repertoires in COVID-19. Generated by immunoSEQ multiplex PCR, the TCRdb table keeps only in-frame clones and is missing some. Counted here are under 250,000 clones, 80% to 90% occurring once; the ten biggest clones make up approximately 2.6%. Material: peripheral blood. The receptors come from a man aged 30-40 years with COVID-19, enrolled during active disease. The CDR3 runs from the conserved cysteine through the conserved F or W. A D gene is named only where the DNA matches it firmly. Part of the rows lack a size; the others show once, few, many or a class for expanded clones.

>TRBJ1-2|16|NA|NA|TRBV6-2/TRBV6-3
TGTGCCAGCAGTTACCCTCCTGGCAGTCCGAACTATGGCTACACCTTC
CASSYPPGSPNYGYTF
>TRBJ2-2|13|NA|NA|TRBV30
TGTGCCTGGAGCTATAGGGGTTCCGGGGAGCTGTTTTTT
CAWSYRGSGELFF
>TRBJ1-1|14|NA|NA|TRBV9
TGTGCCAGCAGCGTAGGGTTAGGGGTTACTGAAGCTTTCTTT
CASSVGLGVTEAFF
>TRBJ2-7|15|TRBD1|NA|TRBV7-7
TGTGCCAGCAGCTTCAAGGGGACAGGGGCCTACGAGCAGTACTTC
CASSFKGTGAYEQYF
>TRBJ1-2|15|TRBD1|NA|TRBV4-3
TGCGCCAGCAGCCAGCAGATGACAGGGGACTATGGCTACACCTTC
CASSQQMTGDYGYTF
>TRBJ1-6|14|NA|NA|TRBV2
TGTGCCAGCAAGGGGGTGGTGGGAAATTCACCCCTCCACTTT
CASKGVVGNSPLHF
>TRBJ2-3|13|NA|NA|TRBV6-2/TRBV6-3
TGTGCCAGCAGTTTCGACAGGTCGGATACGCAGTATTTT
CASSFDRSDTQYF
>TRBJ2-2|14|TRBD1|NA|TRBV7-9
TGTGCCAGCAGCTTCGACAGGGGGACCGGGGAGCTGTTTTTT
CASSFDRGTGELFF
>TRBJ2-7|15|TRBD1|NA|TRBV15
TGTGCCACCAGCAGCCCCGGGACAGGTTTCTACGAGCAGTACTTC
CATSSPGTGFYEQYF
>TRBJ1-1|16|TRBD1|NA|TRBV7-9
TGTGCCAGCAGCCCGGACAGGAGTACACCGCCAACTGAAGCTTTCTTT
CASSPDRSTPPTEAFF
>TRBJ1-2|14|TRBD1|NA|TRBV6-5
TGTGCCAGCAGGGGGACAGGGGGATTCTATGGCTACACCTTC
CASRGTGGFYGYTF
>TRBJ1-2|14|NA|NA|TRBV4-2
TGTGCCAGCAGCCAGACGGGGGCTAACTATGGCTACACCTTC
CASSQTGANYGYTF
>TRBJ1-2|16|NA|few|TRBV7-2
TGTGCCAGCAGCTCCCATCGGGGAGGGGGAAAGGATGGCTACACCTTC
CASSSHRGGGKDGYTF
>TRBJ2-7|14|NA|NA|TRBV10-3
TGTGCCATCAGTGAGTCGGTATGGGGGGTTAGGCAGTACTTC
CAISESVWGVRQYF
>TRBJ1-1|12|TRBD1|NA|TRBV29-1
TGCAGCGTCTCCGGGACAGGATACGAAGCTTTCTTT
CSVSGTGYEAFF
>TRBJ1-5|14|TRBD1|NA|TRBV28
TGTGCCAGCAGACCCGGGGACAGGGATCAGCCCCAGCATTTT
CASRPGDRDQPQHF
>TRBJ1-1|13|NA|NA|TRBV19
TGTGCCAGTAGTATATTAAGGGGCACTGAAGCTTTCTTT
CASSILRGTEAFF
>TRBJ2-2|16|TRBD1|NA|TRBV7-9
TGTGCCAGCAGCCCACCGACAGGGATCCCCACCGGGGAGCTGTTTTTT
CASSPPTGIPTGELFF
>TRBJ2-7|15|NA|NA|TRBV7-2
TGTGCCAGCAGCTTAGCGCGGGGCAGACCCCACGAGCAGTACTTC
CASSLARGRPHEQYF
>TRBJ2-2|16|TRBD2|NA|TRBV5-1
TGCGCCAGCAGCAAACTAGCGGGGGACAACACCGGGGAGCTGTTTTTT
CASSKLAGDNTGELFF
>TRBJ2-1|15|TRBD2|NA|TRBV9
TGTGCCAGCAGCGCTTCTAGCGGGATGTACAATGAGCAGTTCTTC
CASSASSGMYNEQFF
>TRBJ1-1|14|NA|NA|TRBV27
TGTGCCAGCAGTCTCAGAGGTTCGGACACTGAAGCTTTCTTT
CASSLRGSDTEAFF
>TRBJ1-6|14|NA|NA|TRBV9
TGTGCCAGCAGCGTCGGAGACCCTAATTCACCCCTCCACTTT
CASSVGDPNSPLHF
>TRBJ1-1|13|TRBD1|NA|TRBV3-1/TRBV3-2
TGTGCCAGCAGCCAACCAGGGGGCACTGAAGCTTTCTTT
CASSQPGGTEAFF
>TRBJ1-1|13|NA|NA|TRBV6-2/TRBV6-3
TGTGCCAGCAGTGTTAGGGGTTACACTGAAGCTTTCTTT
CASSVRGYTEAFF
>TRBJ1-5|13|TRBD1|few|TRBV28
TGTGCCGCTGGGACAGGGGTTAATCAGCCCCAGCATTTT
CAAGTGVNQPQHF
>TRBJ1-2|15|NA|NA|TRBV28
TGTGCCAGCAGTTTAATCGGGACACCTAACTATGGCTACACCTTC
CASSLIGTPNYGYTF
>TRBJ1-1|14|NA|few|TRBV7-2
TGTGCCGGTGGTCAGAACAGGGCAGGCACTGAAGCTTTCTTT
CAGGQNRAGTEAFF
>TRBJ1-2|17|TRBD1|NA|TRBV7-9
TGTGCCAGCAGCGGGCCCAGGGGGCGAAACCCTAACTATGGCTACACCTTC
CASSGPRGRNPNYGYTF
>TRBJ2-7|15|TRBD2|NA|TRBV4-3
TGCGCCAGCAGCCAAGTATCTAGCGGGAGAGGCGAGCAGTACTTC
CASSQVSSGRGEQYF
>TRBJ2-7|14|NA|NA|TRBV5-5
TGTGCCAGCAGCTTAGCAGGGGTGGCCTACGAGCAGTACTTC
CASSLAGVAYEQYF
>TRBJ1-6|14|TRBD1|NA|TRBV29-1
TGCAGCGTAAGGACAGGCTCCTATAATTCACCCCTCCACTTT
CSVRTGSYNSPLHF
>TRBJ1-5|14|NA|NA|TRBV19
TGTGCCAGTATGCGGCAGGGGAGCAATCAGCCCCAGCATTTT
CASMRQGSNQPQHF
>TRBJ1-1|19|TRBD1|once|TRBV5-6
TGTGCCAGCAGCTTGAGGTTTAGAGACAGGGGATTTGAGAACACTGAAGCTTTCTTT
CASSLRFRDRGFENTEAFF
>TRBJ1-1|13|NA|NA|TRBV12-3/TRBV12-4
TGTGCCAGCAGCTCGACAGAGAACACTGAAGCTTTCTTT
CASSSTENTEAFF
>TRBJ2-5|18|NA|NA|TRBV14
TGTGCCAGCAGCCAAGTCCCCGACAGTGGAGGGTTCCAAGAGACCCAGTACTTC
CASSQVPDSGGFQETQYF
>TRBJ1-2|15|NA|NA|TRBV27
TGTGCCAGCAGTTTAGATGGAGGGGCGGGCTATGGCTACACCTTC
CASSLDGGAGYGYTF
>TRBJ1-5|18|NA|NA|TRBV21-1
TGTGCCAGCGACCCCGTGGGACAGGTGGCTTTGCGCAATCAGCCCCAGCATTTT
CASDPVGQVALRNQPQHF
>TRBJ2-2|15|NA|NA|TRBV7-9
TGTGCCACCATACTCGACAGAGTTCGAACCGGGGAGCTGTTTTTT
CATILDRVRTGELFF
>TRBJ1-2|14|NA|NA|TRBV19
TGTGCCAGTAGGGAGGGAGCAGCTAACTATGGCTACACCTTC
CASREGAANYGYTF